This TCR beta chain was observed in a study of shared clonotypes between healthy human individuals. Study observations and caveats: Several donors held about 4.6% of naive CD4 clonotypes in common. Rarefaction exposed incomplete sorted-subset sequencing despite large depth.

The CDR3 has 16 residues. V was shortened by 0 bases and J by 4 bases, with 13 bases between the two germline ends. CDR1 MNHEY and CDR2 SMNVEV come from the germline V gene (reference sequence). Naive CD45RA+ and memory CD45RA-negative subsets were split from CD4+ cells. The data were produced by immunoSEQ multiplex PCR, yet TCRdb's version contains in-frame clones alone and is incomplete. The sample comprises about 2,500,000 clones, around nine tenths of which are singletons, and around 0.15% rests with the top ten. As concerns this clone: Its target is unknown.

This sequence originates from a man younger than 35 in good health. The chain employs TRBV27 and TRBJ2-1, with a possible D match to TRBD2 (5 bases). Material for sequencing was naive CD4+ T cells sorted from blood. The subset: CD45RA+ positively selected. The CDR3 protein is CASSLSGVTTYNEQFF. The CDR3 bases are TGTGCCAGCAGTTTATCGGGAGTGACTACGTACAATGAGCAGTTCTTC.